The 27 T cell receptor beta chains reported below all come from one sample, sequenced in a study of cytomegalovirus exposure and HLA in healthy donors. In the PCR, 60 Vbeta and 13 Jbeta primers were used. Clones were sequenced by immunoSEQ multiplex PCR, and TCRdb holds only the in-frame ones, with some missing. The sample has 150,000 to 200,000 clones, roughly 77% seen once. The sequencing sample was made of PBMCs. The receptor set was obtained from a man between 18 and 29 years old in good health and CMV-seropositive.

This rearrangement joins TRBV5-6 to TRBJ2-2; D ambiguous. This CDR3 has 14 amino acids. CDR1 SGHDT and CDR2 YYEEEE come from the germline V gene. V was trimmed by 0 bases and J by 1 base, leaving 4 bases between them. In DNA, the CDR3 is TGTGCCAGCAGCTTGGGACAGAACACCGGGGAGCTGTTTTTT. Translating gives CASSLGQNTGELFF.

DNA for the CDR3: TGTGCCAGCAGCCAGGGCTCCTACAATGAGCAGTTCTTC. It encodes CASSQGSYNEQFF. The chain has TRBV6-4 and TRBJ2-1; the D gene is possibly TRBD1 (5 bases). V lost 6 bases and J 0 bases, leaving 6 bases between the germline ends. Germline loops: CDR1 MRHNA, CDR2 SNTAGT. CDR3 length: 13 residues.

This clone showed up just a few times. CDR3 nucleotides: TGTGCCAGCAGTGAAGGAGGGCAGTTCTTC. This gives the protein CASSEGGQFF. The rearrangement links TRBV2 to TRBJ2-1; D is unclear. Between the trimmed V and J ends, which lost 1 base and 12 bases, there was a span of 4 bases. The CDR3 contains 10 residues. The V gene's germline CDR1 is SNHLY and CDR2 FYNNEI.

The sample holds one count of this clone. The chain links TRBV18 to TRBJ1-2, with D perhaps TRBD1 (6 bases). V lost 6 bases and J 10 bases, leaving 12 bases between the germline ends. This CDR3 has 11 residues. Germline assignment: CDR1 KGHSH and CDR2 LQKENI. As DNA, the CDR3 is TGTGCCAGCTCGGGGACAAATGACTACACCTTC. Its protein is CASSGTNDYTF.

This clone turned up a few times. This sequence joins TRBV2 and TRBJ2-5, with 8 bases aligning to TRBD1. Per the germline V gene, CDR1 is SNHLY and CDR2 is FYNNEI. The CDR3 runs 14 residues. V lost 2 bases to trimming and J lost 3 bases; unmatched junction nucleotides: 2. CDR3 in DNA: TGTGCCAGCAGTGAAAGGACAGGGAAAGAGACCCAGTACTTC. Translated, it gives CASSERTGKETQYF.

This rearrangement joins TRBV30 to TRBJ2-3; TRBD1 matches 9 bases. J gave up 4 bases and V 3 bases, and 11 bases lay outside the gene matches. In germline, CDR1 is GTSNPN, CDR2 SVGIG (reference sequence). This CDR3 is built from 16 residues. The CDR3 region has the DNA TGTGCCTGGAGAGGCACCGGGACAGGGTATTCAGATACGCAGTATTTT. Amino acid sequence: CAWRGTGTGYSDTQYF.

This chain joins TRBV30 and TRBJ1-5; the D gene is possibly TRBD1 (6 bases). V lost 3 bases to trimming and J lost 2 bases, with 8 bases between them. This CDR3 comprises 13 residues. Looked up from germline, CDR1 is GTSNPN and CDR2 is SVGIG (reference sequence). The CDR3 DNA is TGTGCCTGGAGACAGGGTGGCAATCAGCCCCAGCATTTT. This sequence encodes CAWRQGGNQPQHF.

Concerning this clone: An end of the junction does not agree with germline; a read error may underlie this. The chain joins TRBV7-7 to TRBJ2-5, with D possibly matching TRBD1 (6 bases). There are 13 residues in the CDR3. Germline assignment: CDR1 SSHAT and CDR2 FNYEAQ (reference sequence). This chain's CDR3 is CASSRNREETQYF. The DNA for the CDR3 is TGTGCTAGCAGCCGGAACAGGGAAGAGACCCAGTACTTC.

DNA for the CDR3: TGCAGCGTTGAAGCAGGACAGGGAAGGGAAGGAGAGACCCAGTACTTC. Its protein product is CSVEAGQGREGETQYF. This chain links TRBV29-1 with TRBJ2-5; 8 nucleotides line up with TRBD1. V dropped 1 base and J dropped 4; count of bases not matched to a gene: 11. CDR1 SQVTM and CDR2 ANQGSEA come from the germline V gene. This CDR3 contains 16 residues.

There are a few counts of this clone. This chain uses TRBV15 with TRBJ1-6; the match to TRBD1 covers 8 bases. The CDR3 runs 15 residues. Losses at the gene ends were 3 bases for V and 7 bases for J; bases not matched to a gene: 5. Germline CDR1 reads LNHNV; CDR2 reads YYDKDF (reference sequence). The chain's CDR3 is CATSRVDRGNSPLHF. For the CDR3, the DNA is TGTGCCACCAGCAGGGTCGACAGGGGAAATTCACCCCTCCACTTT.

V is TRBV6-1 and J is TRBJ2-5; TRBD1 matches 7 bases. CDR3 length equals 15 residues. The V segment lost 2 bases and the J segment 7 bases; nucleotides outside the gene matches: 10. Germline V gene data show CDR1 as MNHNS and CDR2 as SASEGT. This CDR3 is CASSEQKGQRGTQYF. CDR3 in DNA: TGTGCCAGCAGTGAACAAAAGGGACAGAGAGGGACCCAGTACTTC.

This clone has a handful of counts. V usage is TRBV5-6 and J usage is TRBJ1-2; D gene unclear. V gave up 1 base and J gave up 4 bases, with 11 bases separating them. This CDR3 contains 14 residues. Germline V gene data show CDR1 as SGHDT and CDR2 as YYEEEE. CDR3 DNA sequence: TGTGCCAGCAGCTTGTATGTGGGAGTCTATGGCTACACCTTC. Encoded protein: CASSLYVGVYGYTF.

The chain is built from TRBV7-9 and TRBJ2-3; tentative D call: TRBD1 (5 bases). CDR1 is SEHNR and CDR2 is FQNEAQ in the germline V gene (reference sequence). The CDR3 totals 16 residues. V lost 4 bases, J lost 6 bases, and 20 bases lay in between. As DNA, the CDR3 is TGTGCCAGCAGCTCCCGGGCGGTTAGTGCAGGGGATACGCAGTATTTT. Protein product: CASSSRAVSAGDTQYF.

The chain links TRBV28 to TRBJ1-1, with a tentative D call TRBD1 (5 bases). The CDR3 is 14 residues long. V was trimmed by 4 bases and J by 4 bases, leaving 13 bases between them. Germline loops: CDR1 MDHEN, CDR2 SYDVKM. The CDR3 is CASSSITGGTEAFF. In nucleotides, the CDR3 is TGTGCCAGCAGTTCAATCACGGGGGGCACTGAAGCTTTCTTT.

The rearrangement uses TRBV4-2 and TRBJ2-1; 10 bases match TRBD2. Per the germline V gene, CDR1 is LGHNA and CDR2 is YNFKEQ. After removal of 1 base from V and 4 bases from J, the junction contained 4 bases not matched to a gene. The CDR3 length is 16 residues. DNA of the CDR3: TGTGCCAGCAGCCAAGGGGGGACTAGCGTGTACAATGAGCAGTTCTTC. It yields the protein CASSQGGTSVYNEQFF.

The CDR3 DNA follows: TGTGCCAGCAGCTTAGGTGCTAGCGGGCCCTACGAGCAGTACGTC. Its protein is CASSLGASGPYEQYV. The rearrangement uses TRBV7-8 and TRBJ2-7; 8 bases match TRBD2. V lost 1 base, J lost 2 bases, and 4 bases stayed unmatched. There are 15 residues in the CDR3. Germline V lookup: CDR1 SGHVS, CDR2 FQNEAQ.

The J gene is TRBJ2-5, the V gene TRBV28; 7 positions agree with TRBD2. CDR3 size: 16 residues. V gave up 2 bases and J gave up 4 bases; unmatched junction bases: 10. Germline V gene sequence: CDR1 MDHEN, CDR2 SYDVKM. As DNA, the CDR3 is TGTGCCAGCAGTTTAAAGATCGGCGCGGGGGTAGAGACCCAGTACTTC. As protein: CASSLKIGAGVETQYF.

The chain has TRBV11-1 and TRBJ2-7, with 8 bases identical to TRBD1. Looked up from germline, CDR1 is SGHAT and CDR2 is FQDESV (reference sequence). The J segment lost 4 bases and the V segment lost 5 bases, leaving 10 bases of the junction unmatched. CDR3 size: 15 residues. The DNA for the CDR3 is TGTGCCAGCAGCATATTCCAGGGGGCGCGGTACGAGCAGTACGTC. Residues: CASSIFQGARYEQYV.

V usage is TRBV5-6 and J usage is TRBJ2-1; 11 bases are shared with TRBD2. From germline, CDR1 is SGHDT and CDR2 YYEEEE. The CDR3 covers 17 residues. Losses at the gene ends were 3 bases for V and 1 base for J; bases not matched to a gene: 6. The CDR3 is CASSSPGLADSYNEQFF. In nucleotides, the CDR3 is TGTGCCAGCAGCTCCCCGGGACTAGCGGATTCCTACAATGAGCAGTTCTTC. The complete variable domain, with remaining parts taken from reference TRBV5-6 and TRBJ2-1, reads DAGVTQSPTHLIKTRGQQVTLRCSPKSGHDTVSWYQQALGQGPQFIFQYYEEEERQRGNFPDRFSGHQFPNYSSELNVNALLLGDSALYLCASSSPGLADSYNEQFFGPGTRLTVL.

This chain links TRBV11-2 with TRBJ2-3; TRBD2 aligns across 7 bases. CDR1 SGHAT and CDR2 FQNNGV come from the germline V gene. The J segment lost 8 bases and the V segment lost 5 bases, leaving 10 bases of the junction unmatched. This CDR3 has 14 amino acids. CDR3 loop: CASSPAGGLGTQYF. In DNA, the CDR3 is TGTGCCAGCAGCCCAGCCGGGGGGTTGGGTACGCAGTATTTT.

The chain joins TRBV19 to TRBJ2-3; D remains ambiguous. The germline CDR1 and CDR2 sequences are LNHDA and SQIVND (reference sequence). The CDR3 spans 15 residues. The germline V and J ends were trimmed by 1 base and 0 bases, with 8 bases remaining between them. CDR3 coding DNA: TGTGCCAGTAGTATAGGCAGATCTAGCACAGATACGCAGTATTTT. Protein sequence: CASSIGRSSTDTQYF.

The J gene is TRBJ2-2, the V gene TRBV6-1, with D tentatively TRBD2 (6 bases). The germline V gene encodes CDR1 MNHNS and CDR2 SASEGT. Trimming took off 6 bases at V and 0 bases at J, with 11 bases between the two ends. There are 15 residues in the CDR3. CDR3 in DNA: TGTGCCAGCAGGGGGGGACTTTCGAACACCGGGGAGCTGTTTTTT. Amino acids: CASRGGLSNTGELFF.

This clone has just a few counts. The chain links TRBV29-1 to TRBJ1-2; possibly TRBD1 for D (5 bases). V gave up 7 bases and J gave up 7 bases, with 10 bases separating them. Germline CDR1 reads SQVTM; CDR2 reads ANQGSEA. This CDR3 region has 10 residues. The CDR3 sequence is CSAPGFGYTF. The DNA of the CDR3 is TGCAGCGCCCCAGGGTTTGGCTACACCTTC.

The genes are TRBV5-1 and TRBJ2-5, with 10 bases that match TRBD1. Germline loops: CDR1 SGHRS, CDR2 YFSETQ. Germline trimming cut 0 bases from V and 0 bases from J; bases unmatched to any gene: 2. This CDR3 comprises 16 residues. CDR3 DNA sequence: TGCGCCAGCAGCTTGGGGGGACAGGGGTACCAAGAGACCCAGTACTTC. Translating gives CASSLGGQGYQETQYF.

The rearrangement uses TRBV7-9 and TRBJ2-7, with TRBD2 identical over 7 bases. This CDR3 is built from 15 residues. V shed 4 bases, J shed 2 bases, and the junction held 8 bases outside the gene matches. The germline V gene encodes CDR1 SEHNR and CDR2 FQNEAQ (reference sequence). This CDR3 reads CASSSSAAGTYEQYV. The CDR3 nucleotides are TGTGCCAGCAGCTCATCGGCAGCGGGAACCTACGAGCAGTACGTC.

This chain uses TRBV6-6 with TRBJ2-2; TRBD2 matches at 8 bases. CDR3 size: 15 residues. J was trimmed by 8 bases and V by 0 bases; bases with no gene match: 5. Germline lookup yields CDR1 MNHNY and CDR2 SVGAGI (reference sequence). CDR3 bases: TGTGCCAGCAGTTACTCGATAATAGCGGGGGGGGAGCTGTTTTTT. Translation gives CASSYSIIAGGELFF.

This rearrangement joins TRBV5-4 to TRBJ1-1; D ambiguous. V gave up 0 bases and J gave up 1 base, with 7 bases separating them. CDR3 length equals 14 residues. From germline, CDR1 is SGHNT and CDR2 YYREEE (reference sequence). Written as DNA, the CDR3 is TGTGCCAGCAGCTTGGTGGGAGCGAACACTGAAGCTTTCTTT. Protein product: CASSLVGANTEAFF.